This entry concerns a single T cell receptor (beta chain). One entry per CDR3 protein, called by TCRdb with MiXCR from the RT-PCR reads. The top ten hold approximately 10% of the sample, which has around 200,000 distinct CDR3 sequences, over 30% seen once. The V gene's germline CDR1 is SGHRS and CDR2 YFSETQ. The CDR3 length is 16 residues. V lost 0 bases and J lost 1, with 14 bases in between. The sample is drawn from a study of patients and donors after allogeneic stem cell transplantation. The chain employs TRBV5-1 and TRBJ2-7; tentative D call: TRBD1 (6 bases). The sample taken for sequencing was blood, either unsorted or a sorted T cell fraction (not recorded which). The receptor was derived from a human donor who was either an allogeneic HSCT recipient or a stem cell or donor lymphocyte infusion donor (not recorded which). It is not recorded whose cells these are; they may come from a transplant donor. This chain's CDR3 is CASSLAGQRRSYEQYF. Here the CDR3 DNA reads TGCGCCAGCAGCTTGGCGGGACAAAGGAGATCCTACGAGCAGTACTTC.